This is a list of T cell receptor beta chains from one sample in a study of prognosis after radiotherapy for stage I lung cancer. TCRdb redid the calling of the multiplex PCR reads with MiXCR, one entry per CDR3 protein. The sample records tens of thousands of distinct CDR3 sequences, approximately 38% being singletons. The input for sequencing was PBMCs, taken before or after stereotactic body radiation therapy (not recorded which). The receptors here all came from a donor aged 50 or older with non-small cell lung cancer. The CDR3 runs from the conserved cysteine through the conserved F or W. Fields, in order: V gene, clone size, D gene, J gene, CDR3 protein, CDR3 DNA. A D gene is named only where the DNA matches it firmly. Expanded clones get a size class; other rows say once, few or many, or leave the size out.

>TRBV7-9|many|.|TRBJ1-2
CASSLAGSENYGYTF
TGTGCCAGCAGCTTAGCGGGTAGTGAAAACTATGGCTACACCTTC
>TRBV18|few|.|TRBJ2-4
CASSPSTSAGNIQYF
TGTGCCAGCTCACCATCTACTTCGGCCGGGAACATTCAGTACTTC
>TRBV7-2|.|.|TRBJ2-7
CASSFMDYEQYF
TGTGCCAGCAGCTTTATGGACTACGAGCAGTACTTC
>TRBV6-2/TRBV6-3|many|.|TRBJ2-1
CASNRYNEQFF
TGTGCCAGCAATAGATACAATGAGCAGTTCTTC
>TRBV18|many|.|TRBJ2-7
CASSPGPSSSLEQYF
TGTGCCAGCTCACCCGGCCCATCCTCCTCCCTCGAGCAGTACTTC
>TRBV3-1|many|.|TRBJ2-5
CASSPGLQETQYF
TGTGCCAGCAGCCCAGGGTTACAAGAGACCCAGTACTTC
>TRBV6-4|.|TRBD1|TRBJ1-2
CASIDPQGRVCYTF
TGTGCCAGCATTGACCCACAGGGGAGAGTGTGCTACACCTTC
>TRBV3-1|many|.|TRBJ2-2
CASSQDTGPGELFF
TGTGCCAGCAGCCAAGATACAGGGCCCGGGGAGCTGTTTTTT
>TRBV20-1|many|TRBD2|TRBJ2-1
CSARDLRLAGSNEQFF
TGCAGTGCTAGAGATCTTCGTCTAGCGGGGAGCAATGAGCAGTTCTTC
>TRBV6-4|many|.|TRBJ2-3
CASSTTDTQYF
TGTGCCAGCAGCACCACAGATACGCAGTATTTT
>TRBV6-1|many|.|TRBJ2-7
CASMSAYYEQYF
TGTGCCAGCATGTCAGCCTACTATGAGCAGTACTTC
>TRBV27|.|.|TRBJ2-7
CSGYTEYAYEQYF
TGTTCCGGGTACACGGAATATGCCTACGAGCAGTACTTC
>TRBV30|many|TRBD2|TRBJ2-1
CAWGSWGGGNEQFF
TGTGCCTGGGGTTCGTGGGGGGGGGGCAATGAGCAGTTCTTC
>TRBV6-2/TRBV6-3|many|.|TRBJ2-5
CASSYSQETQYF
TGTGCCAGCAGTTACAGCCAAGAGACCCAGTACTTC
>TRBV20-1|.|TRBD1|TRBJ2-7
CSATKTGGFMTFLTYEQYF
TGCAGTGCTACCAAGACAGGGGGCTTTATGACCTTCCTCACCTACGAGCAGTACTTC
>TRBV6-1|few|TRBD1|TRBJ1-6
CASSSNTGGQSPLHF
TGTGCCAGCAGCTCGAATACAGGGGGCCAATCACCCCTCCACTTT
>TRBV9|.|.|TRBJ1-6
CASSPSNSPLHF
TGTGCCAGCAGCCCCAGTAATTCACCCCTCCACTTT
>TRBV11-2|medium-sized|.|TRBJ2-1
CASSLFNGIHNEQFF
TGTGCCAGCAGCTTATTCAACGGGATTCACAATGAGCAGTTCTTC
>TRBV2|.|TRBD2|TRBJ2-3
CVSGDTSASTDTQYF
TGTGTCAGCGGAGATACTAGCGCTAGCACAGACACGCAGTATTTT
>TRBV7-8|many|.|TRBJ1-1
CASSLQGSLAATEAFF
TGTGCCAGCAGCTTACAGGGGTCTTTGGCGGCCACTGAAGCTTTCTTT
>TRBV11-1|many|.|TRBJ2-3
CASTQLVQGADTQYF
TGTGCCAGCACCCAACTGGTTCAGGGAGCAGATACGCAGTATTTT
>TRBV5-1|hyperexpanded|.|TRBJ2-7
CASSLEQSVRASEQYF
TGCGCCAGCAGCTTGGAACAATCGGTCCGGGCGTCCGAGCAGTACTTC
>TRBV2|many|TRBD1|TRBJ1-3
CASSRQGTPGNTIYF
TGTGCCAGCAGCCGACAGGGGACCCCTGGAAACACCATATATTTT
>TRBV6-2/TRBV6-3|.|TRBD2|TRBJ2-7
CASSVNRAGGGQYF
TGTGCCAGCAGTGTTAACCGAGCGGGGGGGGGGCAGTACTTC
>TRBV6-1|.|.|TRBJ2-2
CASSEPGLNTGELFF
TGTGCCAGCAGTGAGCCGGGACTTAACACCGGGGAGCTGTTTTTT
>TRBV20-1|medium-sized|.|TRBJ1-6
CSARWSSYNSPLHF
TGCAGTGCTAGGTGGAGCTCCTATAATTCACCCCTCCACTTT
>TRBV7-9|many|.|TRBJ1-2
CASSLVHRGGYTF
TGTGCCAGCAGCTTAGTTCATCGAGGGGGCTACACCTTC
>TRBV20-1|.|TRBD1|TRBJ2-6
CSAPTGGNSGANVLTF
TGCAGTGCCCCGACAGGGGGTAACTCTGGGGCCAACGTCCTGACTTTC
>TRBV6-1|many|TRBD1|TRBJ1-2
CASSTDRGGGYTF
TGTGCCAGCAGTACCGACAGGGGCGGTGGCTACACCTTC
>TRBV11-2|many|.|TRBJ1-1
CASSARRNTEAFF
TGTGCCAGCAGCGCCAGACGGAACACTGAAGCTTTCTTT
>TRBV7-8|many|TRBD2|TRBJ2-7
CASSLSSSGGSYEQYF
TGTGCCAGCAGCTTATCCTCTAGCGGGGGTTCATACGAGCAGTACTTC
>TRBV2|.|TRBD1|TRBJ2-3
CASRVGGAGTDTQYF
TGTGCCAGCAGGGTAGGGGGCGCCGGCACAGATACGCAGTATTTT
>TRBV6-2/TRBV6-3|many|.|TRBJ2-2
CASIRGARTGELFF
TGTGCCAGCATTCGGGGGGCGCGAACCGGGGAGCTGTTTTTT
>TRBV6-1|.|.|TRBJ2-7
CASSRQPPGHLPLGSYEQYF
TGTGCCAGCAGTCGCCAGCCGCCGGGACACCTCCCGTTGGGCTCCTACGAGCAGTACTTC
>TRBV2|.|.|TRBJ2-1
CASSEQGKGYEQFF
TGTGCCAGCAGTGAACAGGGGAAAGGCTATGAGCAGTTCTTC
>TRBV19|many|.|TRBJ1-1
CASKQGGWGTEAFF
TGTGCCAGTAAACAGGGTGGATGGGGCACTGAAGCTTTCTTT
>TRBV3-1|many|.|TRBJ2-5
CASSPGAGQETQYF
TGTGCCAGCAGCCCCGGTGCAGGACAAGAGACCCAGTACTTC
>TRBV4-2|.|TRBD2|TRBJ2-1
CASSPAQTRTSGISYNEQFF
TGTGCCAGCAGCCCGGCTCAAACTCGGACTAGCGGAATCTCCTACAATGAGCAGTTCTTC
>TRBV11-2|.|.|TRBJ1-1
CASSPDSTEAFF
TGTGCCAGCAGTCCCGACTCGACTGAAGCTTTCTTT
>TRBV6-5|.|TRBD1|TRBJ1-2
CASRSGQTTAHF
TGTGCCAGCAGATCGGGACAGACAACTGCACACTTC
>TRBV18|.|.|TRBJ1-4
CASSPRGADEKLFF
TGTGCCAGCTCACCCCGGGGGGCGGATGAAAAACTGTTTTTT
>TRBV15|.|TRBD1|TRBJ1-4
CVTSRQQGGGEKLFF
TGTGTCACCAGCAGACAACAGGGGGGTGGTGAAAAACTGTTTTTT
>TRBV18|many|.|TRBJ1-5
CASSPSAQPQHF
TGTGCCAGCTCACCAAGCGCTCAGCCCCAGCATTTT
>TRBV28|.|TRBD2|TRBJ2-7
CASISGGGDYEQYF
TGTGCCAGCATTTCGGGCGGGGGGGATTACGAGCAGTACTTC
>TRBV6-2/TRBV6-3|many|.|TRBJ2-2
CASNTGRRNHAHAGELFF
TGTGCCAGCAATACAGGGCGACGTAACCACGCACACGCCGGGGAGCTGTTTTTT
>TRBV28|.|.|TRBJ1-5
CGGGVYSNQPQHF
TGTGGCGGGGGGGTGTATAGCAATCAGCCCCAGCATTTT
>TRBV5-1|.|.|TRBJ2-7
CASSRGGVQGTHEQYF
TGCGCCAGCAGTCGCGGGGGCGTGCAGGGCACCCACGAGCAGTACTTC
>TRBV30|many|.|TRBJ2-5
CAFVKQGWKETQYF
TGTGCCTTCGTGAAGCAGGGATGGAAAGAGACCCAGTACTTC